This T cell receptor beta chain originates from a study of identifying expanded T cells in peripheral blood. Regarding the study as a whole: Roughly two-week clone count variance significantly increased as total template count grew.

Some clones are missing from TCRdb's copy, which holds only in-frame ones; the method was immunoSEQ multiplex PCR. The sample lists roughly 82,000 clones, approximately 84% occurring once. This CDR3 is 16 amino acids long. V lost 7 bases and J lost 2; bases outside the gene matches: 9. Germline CDR1 is SNHLY and CDR2 is FYNNEI. Turning to this clone: The antigen is unknown.

The rearrangement links TRBV2 to TRBJ1-5, with TRBD1 matching over 9 bases. This TCR was recovered from a person aged 18 to 75 in good health. The sequencing sample was made of blood. DNA of the CDR3: TGTGCCAGCATGGGGACAGGGCCCCTCGGCAATCAGCCCCAGCATTTT. Encoded protein: CASMGTGPLGNQPQHF. Combining the CDR3 with reference TRBV2 and TRBJ1-5 gives the whole variable domain EPEVTQTPSHQVTQMGQEVILRCVPISNHLYFYWYRQILGQKVEFLVSFYNNEISEKSEIFDDQFSVERPDGSNFTLKIRSTKLEDSAMYFCASMGTGPLGNQPQHFGDGTRLSIL.